The 27 T cell receptor beta chains given below trace back to one sample, sequenced in a study of blood T cell repertoires in COVID-19. Libraries were prepared by immunoSEQ multiplex PCR; TCRdb keeps only in-frame clonotypes and omits some of them. The repertoire has approximately 90,000 clones, roughly 78% of them found once; the top ten carry 15% to 20%. Sequencing was performed on peripheral blood. The receptor set was obtained from an elderly woman with acute or convalescent COVID-19.

This rearrangement joins TRBV11-2 to TRBJ2-4; TRBD1 aligns across 9 bases. There are 14 residues in the CDR3. Germline assignment: CDR1 SGHAT and CDR2 FQNNGV. V shed 4 bases and J 8 bases; nucleotides not matched to a gene: 6. The CDR3 DNA sequence: TGTGCCAGCAGCTCCACACAGGGGGCCCACATTCAGTACTTC. Translated, it gives CASSSTQGAHIQYF.

In its sample, this clone was seen once. No conserved phenylalanine or tryptophan ends this CDR3, so it is likely a read error. The DNA is left out, because the CDR3 cannot be placed on it with certainty; the CDR3 is given as TCRdb lists it. The V and J genes are TRBV5-4 and TRBJ1-5; the tabulated D call, TRBD1, remains unverified against the DNA. Germline CDR1 is SGHNT and CDR2 is YYREEE (reference sequence). The CDR3 is 10 amino acids in total, end residues counted. The CDR3 sequence is CAGLSRTASI.

Here the CDR3 DNA reads TGTGCCAGCAGCTTAGGGGTGGTCGTAGCGGGAGTGTACGAGCAGTACTTC. Translation gives CASSLGVVVAGVYEQYF. This chain joins TRBV7-9 and TRBJ2-7; 9 bases match TRBD2. The CDR3 sequence is 17 residues long. Germline V CDR1 and CDR2: SEHNR, FQNEAQ (reference sequence). V shed 1 base and J 4 bases; nucleotides not matched to a gene: 11.

V usage is TRBV14 and J usage is TRBJ2-7, with 10 bases that match TRBD2. Germline CDR1 SGHDN, CDR2 FVKESK. The V gene end was trimmed by 4 bases and the J gene end by 9 bases; junction bases not matched to a gene: 12. The CDR3 is 15 residues long. The DNA for the CDR3 is TGTGCCAGCAGCCCGGGACTAGCGTTAAAGATTTGGCAGTACTTC. Translated: CASSPGLALKIWQYF. Using reference TRBV14 and TRBJ2-7 for the parts outside the CDR3, the full variable domain is EAGVTQFPSHSVIEKGQTVTLRCDPISGHDNLYWYRRVMGKEIKFLLHFVKESKQDESGMPNNRFLAERTGGTYSTLKVQPAELEDSGVYFCASSPGLALKIWQYFGPGTRLTVT.

The chain combines TRBV5-6 with TRBJ2-7; tentatively, D is TRBD1 (6 bases). The CDR3 runs to 14 residues. In germline, CDR1 is SGHDT, CDR2 YYEEEE. V was trimmed by 6 bases and J by 2 bases, leaving 15 bases between them. The CDR3 DNA follows: TGTGCCAGCACCCGACAGGTAACCACCTACGAGCAGTACTTC. The encoded protein is CASTRQVTTYEQYF. The full variable domain, completed using reference TRBV5-6 and TRBJ2-7, is DAGVTQSPTHLIKTRGQQVTLRCSPKSGHDTVSWYQQALGQGPQFIFQYYEEEERQRGNFPDRFSGHQFPNYSSELNVNALLLGDSALYLCASTRQVTTYEQYFGPGTRLTVT.

This clone was seen more than once but under ten times. The chain employs TRBV5-6 and TRBJ2-1; 7 bases agree with TRBD2. The length of the CDR3 is 15 residues. Trimming cost V 5 bases and J 0 bases; bases outside gene matches: 5. Germline V gene sequence: CDR1 SGHDT, CDR2 YYEEEE. The DNA for the CDR3 is TGTGCCAGCAGTTTGACTAGCAGCTCCTACAATGAGCAGTTCTTC. It codes for CASSLTSSSYNEQFF. Together with reference TRBV5-6 and TRBJ2-1, the CDR3 gives the full variable domain: DAGVTQSPTHLIKTRGQQVTLRCSPKSGHDTVSWYQQALGQGPQFIFQYYEEEERQRGNFPDRFSGHQFPNYSSELNVNALLLGDSALYLCASSLTSSSYNEQFFGPGTRLTVL.

The genes are TRBV3-1 (or the pseudogene TRBV3-2) and TRBJ1-3, with D uncertain. From germline, CDR1 is LGHDT and CDR2 YNNKEL (reference sequence). The CDR3 runs 16 residues. Trimming took 1 base from V and 0 from J, leaving 10 bases between them. CDR3 loop: CASSQVALISGNTIYF. The CDR3 nucleotides read TGTGCCAGCAGCCAAGTTGCGCTGATCTCTGGAAACACCATATATTTT.

V is TRBV4-2 and J is TRBJ2-5; 11 bases are a match to TRBD2. This CDR3 spans 17 amino acids. Germline V gene data show CDR1 as LGHNA and CDR2 as YNFKEQ. The V segment lost 1 base and the J segment 3 bases; nucleotides outside the gene matches: 7. CDR3 loop: CASSQGYSGGAKETQYF. DNA of the CDR3: TGTGCCAGCAGCCAAGGGTATAGCGGGGGGGCAAAAGAGACCCAGTACTTC.

This CDR3 is CASSLDSNTEAFF. For the CDR3, the DNA is TGCGCCAGCAGCTTGGACAGTAACACTGAAGCTTTCTTT. The J gene is TRBJ1-1, the V gene TRBV5-1; D is uncertain. V was cut by 0 bases and J by 2 bases, with 5 bases left in between. Germline lookup yields CDR1 SGHRS and CDR2 YFSETQ. CDR3 length: 13 residues.

V usage is TRBV19 and J usage is TRBJ1-4, with 7 positions matching TRBD1. V was pared by 7 bases and J by 4 bases, with 21 bases of the junction left unmatched. This CDR3 has 19 amino acids. Germline CDR1 LNHDA, CDR2 SQIVND (reference sequence). The CDR3 spells CASNPQATGQLALNEKLFF. The CDR3 nucleotides are TGTGCCAGTAATCCTCAAGCGACAGGGCAGTTGGCGCTTAATGAAAAACTGTTTTTT.

This chain links TRBV6-1 with TRBJ1-5; D may be TRBD1 (6 bases). V was trimmed by 3 bases and J by 7 bases, leaving 10 bases between them. This CDR3 has 13 amino acids. Germline V CDR1 and CDR2: MNHNS, SASEGT. CDR3 DNA: TGTGCCAGCAGTGACAGGGGTAACCAGCCCCAGCATTTT. Translated, it gives CASSDRGNQPQHF.

V and J are TRBV5-1 and TRBJ2-1; the match to TRBD2 covers 9 bases. The germline gives CDR1 SGHRS, CDR2 YFSETQ. The length of the CDR3 is 15 residues. V gave up 3 bases and J gave up 4 bases; unmatched junction bases: 5. This CDR3 reads CASSSQSGGYNEQFF. The CDR3 DNA reads TGCGCCAGCAGCTCTCAGAGCGGGGGGTACAATGAGCAGTTCTTC.

This rearrangement joins TRBV19 to TRBJ2-2; D perhaps matches TRBD2 (6 bases). Germline V gives CDR1 LNHDA, CDR2 SQIVND (reference sequence). This CDR3 contains 15 residues. The ends were cut back, 7 bases at V and 0 bases at J, with 12 bases in the middle. The CDR3 loop is CASTRGDANTGELFF. DNA for the CDR3: TGTGCCAGTACTCGCGGGGACGCGAACACCGGGGAGCTGTTTTTT.

This clone has only one observation. This rearrangement joins TRBV5-4 to TRBJ1-5, with TRBD1 matching over 7 bases. V lost 6 bases, J lost 6 bases, and 15 bases stayed unmatched. Germline CDR1 SGHNT, CDR2 YYREEE (reference sequence). This CDR3 is built from 16 residues. In DNA form, the CDR3 reads TGTGCCAGCAAAGCTTGGGGGGACAGTGGGTTTCAGCCCCAGCATTTT. Its translation is CASKAWGDSGFQPQHF.

In its sample, this clone was seen many times. The rearrangement joins TRBV27 to TRBJ2-2; D is ambiguous. Germline CDR1 reads MNHEY; CDR2 reads SMNVEV (reference sequence). Trimming stripped 3 bases from V and 4 bases from J, with 6 bases between. This CDR3 is built from 13 residues. This chain's CDR3 is CASSFELTGELFF. The CDR3 bases are TGTGCCAGCAGTTTTGAGCTCACCGGGGAGCTGTTTTTT.

The chain carries TRBV7-9 and TRBJ2-3, with 10 bases lining up with TRBD2. The CDR3 has 19 amino acids. Germline V lookup: CDR1 SEHNR, CDR2 FQNEAQ (reference sequence). With 0 bases clipped from V and 4 bases from J, the junction kept 13 bases outside the gene matches. The CDR3 here is CASSLALDWSSGRADTQYF. The CDR3 bases are TGTGCCAGCAGCTTAGCGTTAGATTGGTCTAGCGGGAGAGCAGATACGCAGTATTTT.

The chain couples TRBV7-2 to TRBJ2-7; TRBD1 agrees at 11 bases. This CDR3 region has 14 residues. V shed 5 bases and J 5 bases; nucleotides not matched to a gene: 5. Germline V CDR1 and CDR2: SGHTA, FQGNSA. CDR3 in amino acids: CASSRGTGGDEQYF. CDR3 sequence (DNA): TGTGCCAGCAGCAGAGGGACAGGGGGGGACGAGCAGTACTTC. Together with reference TRBV7-2 and TRBJ2-7, the CDR3 gives the full variable domain: GAGVSQSPSNKVTEKGKDVELRCDPISGHTALYWYRQSLGQGLEFLIYFQGNSAPDKSGLPSDRFSAERTGGSVSTLTIQRTQQEDSAVYLCASSRGTGGDEQYFGPGTRLTVT.

Only a few counts were recorded for this clone. The rearrangement uses TRBV18 and TRBJ1-1, with a tentative D call TRBD1 (5 bases). The V end was cut by 4 bases, the J end by 7 bases, with 16 bases between. The CDR3 totals 14 residues. Germline CDR1 and CDR2: KGHSH and LQKENI. The CDR3 coding sequence is TGTGCCAGCTCACTTGGAGGGGCCGTGTATGAAGCTTTCTTT. This sequence encodes CASSLGGAVYEAFF. Full variable domain (outside the CDR3, taken from reference TRBV18 and TRBJ1-1): NAGVMQNPRHLVRRRGQEARLRCSPMKGHSHVYWYRQLPEEGLKFMVYLQKENIIDESGMPKERFSAEFPKEGPSILRIQQVVRGDSAAYFCASSLGGAVYEAFFGQGTRLTVV.

The J gene is TRBJ1-3, the V gene TRBV18; TRBD1 matches at 7 bases. The V gene end was trimmed by 1 base and the J gene end by 0 bases; junction bases not matched to a gene: 0. Germline V CDR1 and CDR2: KGHSH, LQKENI. The CDR3 is 15 residues long. The CDR3 DNA is TGTGCCAGCTCACCACGACAGGGCTCTGGAAACACCATATATTTT. This translates into CASSPRQGSGNTIYF.

This clone appeared many times. The chain carries TRBV27 and TRBJ2-7, with TRBD2 matching over 7 bases. Germline lookup yields CDR1 MNHEY and CDR2 SMNVEV (reference sequence). This CDR3 region has 10 residues. The junction had 0 bases not matched to a gene; V was cut back by 8 bases and J by 5 bases. The CDR3 sequence is CASGRDEQYF. CDR3 coding DNA: TGTGCCAGCGGGAGGGACGAGCAGTACTTC.

This clone was found once. V and J are TRBV6-2 or TRBV6-3 and TRBJ1-5; D is unclear. V lost 6 bases and J 0 bases, leaving 6 bases between the germline ends. CDR1 and CDR2 (germline): MNHEY, SVGEGT. The CDR3 extends over 13 amino acids. CDR3 residues: CASSPHSNQPQHF. CDR3 nucleotides: TGTGCCAGCAGCCCTCATAGCAATCAGCCCCAGCATTTT.

The chain employs TRBV7-8 and TRBJ2-7; 11 bases align to TRBD2. The CDR3 is 16 residues long. CDR1 SGHVS and CDR2 FQNEAQ come from the germline V gene. V shed 1 base and J 3 bases; nucleotides not matched to a gene: 5. CDR3 DNA sequence: TGTGCCAGCAGCTTAGGGTCACTAGCGGGAGTCTACGAGCAGTACTTC. This encodes CASSLGSLAGVYEQYF.

This chain links TRBV5-1 with TRBJ2-7, with 7 bases fitting TRBD1. Germline V gene sequence: CDR1 SGHRS, CDR2 YFSETQ. V lost 1 base, J lost 3 bases, and 4 bases stayed unmatched. This CDR3 comprises 14 residues. The CDR3, as DNA: TGCGCCAGCAGCTTGTTGACAGGGAACTACGAGCAGTACTTC. Its protein is CASSLLTGNYEQYF.

V usage is TRBV7-7 and J usage is TRBJ2-5; the match to TRBD1 covers 9 bases. The germline V gene encodes CDR1 SSHAT and CDR2 FNYEAQ (reference sequence). The length of the CDR3 is 15 residues. Trimming cost V 5 bases and J 3 bases; bases outside gene matches: 7. The CDR3 DNA follows: TGTGCCAGCAGCATGGGACAGGGTAGGAAAGAGACCCAGTACTTC. Translated, it gives CASSMGQGRKETQYF.

V usage is TRBV18 and J usage is TRBJ1-2; a weak D match, TRBD1 (5 bases). V dropped 2 bases and J dropped 5 bases, with 12 bases sitting between them. The V gene's germline CDR1 is KGHSH and CDR2 LQKENI. The CDR3 has 14 residues. In DNA form, the CDR3 reads TGTGCCAGCTCACCAGAAAGGGGTTTTTATGGCTACACCTTC. As protein: CASSPERGFYGYTF.

The V call is TRBV6-2 or TRBV6-3, the J call TRBJ1-5; D perhaps matches TRBD1 (5 bases). Per germline, CDR1 MNHEY and CDR2 SVGEGT. The germline V and J ends were trimmed by 1 base and 2 bases, with 15 bases remaining between them. The CDR3 consists of 17 residues. CDR3 protein: CASSYYPQQGGNQPQHF. The CDR3 bases are TGTGCCAGCAGTTACTACCCCCAGCAGGGCGGCAATCAGCCCCAGCATTTT.

This chain links TRBV7-8 with TRBJ1-2; D not resolved. The V gene lost 5 bases and the J gene lost 5 bases, with 18 bases spanning the gap. The CDR3 has 15 residues. In germline, CDR1 is SGHVS, CDR2 FQNEAQ. The CDR3 DNA sequence: TGTGCCAGCAGCCCGGAAGCCGGGCGGGTTTATGGCTACACCTTC. It yields the protein CASSPEAGRVYGYTF.